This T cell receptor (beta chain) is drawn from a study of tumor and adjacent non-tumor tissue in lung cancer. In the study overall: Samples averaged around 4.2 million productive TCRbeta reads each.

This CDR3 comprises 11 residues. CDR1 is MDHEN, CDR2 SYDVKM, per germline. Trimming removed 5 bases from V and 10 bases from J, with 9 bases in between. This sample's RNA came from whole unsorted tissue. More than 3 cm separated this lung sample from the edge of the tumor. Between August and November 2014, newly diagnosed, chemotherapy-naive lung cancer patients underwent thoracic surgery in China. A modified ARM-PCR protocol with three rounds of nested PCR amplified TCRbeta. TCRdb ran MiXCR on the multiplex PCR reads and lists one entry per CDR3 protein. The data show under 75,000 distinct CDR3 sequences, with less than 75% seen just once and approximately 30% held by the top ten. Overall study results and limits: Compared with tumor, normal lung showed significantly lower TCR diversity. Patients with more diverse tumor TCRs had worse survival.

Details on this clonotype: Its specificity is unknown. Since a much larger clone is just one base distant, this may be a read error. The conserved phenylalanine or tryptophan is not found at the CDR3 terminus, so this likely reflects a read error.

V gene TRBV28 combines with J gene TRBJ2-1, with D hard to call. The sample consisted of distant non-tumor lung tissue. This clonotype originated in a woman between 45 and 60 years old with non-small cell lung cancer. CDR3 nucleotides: TGTGCCAGCAGTCCTCTCCGGGAGCAGTTCTAC. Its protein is CASSPLREQFY.